This T cell receptor beta chain was retrieved from a study of shared clonotypes between healthy human individuals. The study, taken as a whole, reports: In a few donors, around 5.5% of naive CD4 clonotypes appeared in common.

V lost 1 base and J lost 7; bases outside the gene matches: 5. Looked up from germline, CDR1 is GTSNPN and CDR2 is SVGIG (reference sequence). The CDR3 is 13 amino acids. Of note for this clone: No antigen is known for it.

Repertoires were generated with immunoSEQ multiplex PCR, while TCRdb's copy carries only in-frame clones and drops some. This sample has 2 million to 2.5 million clones, with 85% to 95% found just once. The chain has TRBV30 and TRBJ1-2; 8 nucleotides match TRBD1. The sample consisted of naive CD4+ T cells from PBMCs. Subset here: CD45RA+ positively selected. The sequence derives from a man aged 18 to 29 in good health. Some clones in this sample may be carry-over from other donors' samples. CDR3 region: CAWSEDRVFGYTF. As DNA, the CDR3 is TGTGCCTGGAGTGAGGACAGGGTGTTTGGCTACACCTTC.